This TCR beta chain was sequenced in a study of blood T cells in healthy people across ages. Remarks on this clonotype: A much larger clone sits a single nucleotide away, making a read error possible.

Through a sample-barcoded 5' primer and a J-beta primer mix, a second PCR was run for about 7 to 12 cycles. TCRdb independently ran MiXCR on the 5' RACE reads; one entry per CDR3 protein. The data hold some 700,000 distinct CDR3 sequences, with approximately 39% observed a single time. CDR3 size: 14 residues. Per the germline V gene, CDR1 is DFQATT and CDR2 is SNEGSKA (reference sequence). The V gene is TRBV20-1, the J gene TRBJ2-6, with D possibly TRBD1 on 5 matching bases. The sample comprised blood. The sequence derives from an older woman in good health. The CDR3 DNA is TGCAGTGCTGGTCCGACCTCTGGGGCCAACGGCCTGACTTTC. It is translated as CSAGPTSGANGLTF.